The table lists the clone carrying this T cell receptor beta chain with many counts. Its antigen is still unknown. This sample's time point: newly diagnosed GD, antithyroid drugs for less than 3 months. PBMC-derived RNA was used for the TCR library. Guidelines of the American Thyroid Association were used to diagnose Graves' disease. The data stem from a study of regulatory T cells in long-lasting Graves disease. Study as a whole: Graves' patients who were just diagnosed had used antithyroid drugs for under 3 months. Overall study findings and caveats: TRBV28 was favored in persistent disease, as were TRBJ1-2 and TRBJ2-5.

V lost 3 bases and J lost 8, with 7 bases in between. The CDR3 is 11 amino acids. Sequencing libraries for TCR beta were prepared with iRepertoire HTBI primers and Arm-PCR of CDR3 regions. TCRdb itself ran the multiplex PCR reads through MiXCR, one entry per CDR3 protein. The table records approximately 400,000 distinct CDR3 sequences, 14% to 15% of them present only once. These data were likewise used in another study, on T cells in Graves' hyperthyroidism and ophthalmopathy. From that second work: Each diagnosis was grounded in clinical symptoms, serum thyroxine and TRAb, thyroid ultrasound, and orbital computed tomography.

This sample comprised peripheral blood mononuclear cells (PBMCs), obtained at new diagnosis, from a patient treated with antithyroid drugs. The clonotype comes from a woman aged 25 to 39 with Graves disease. The chain recombines TRBV12-3 or TRBV12-4 with TRBJ1-1, with no clear D. Here the CDR3 reads CASSFALEAFF. The CDR3 DNA reads as TGTGCCAGCAGTTTCGCTTTAGAAGCTTTCTTT.